This T cell receptor beta chain was captured by sequencing in a study of cytomegalovirus exposure and HLA in healthy donors. Across the whole study: An earlier analysis identified more than 95 million unique TCR beta sequences in about 200 million T cells.

The V end lost 0 bases, the J end lost 2 bases, and 6 bases lay between the germline ends. From germline, CDR1 is SGHDT and CDR2 YYEEEE. The CDR3 has 13 amino acids. PCR was performed using 60 Vbeta and 13 Jbeta primers. TCRdb's table, derived via immunoSEQ multiplex PCR, lists solely in-frame clones and lacks some. The repertoire holds some 140,000 clones, 55% to 80% seen once, with over 1% in the top ten. The chain uses TRBV5-6 and TRBJ2-7, with D hard to call. The receptor was derived from a middle-aged woman in good health and CMV-seronegative. Sequencing input: PBMCs. The chain's CDR3 is CASSLGTTYEQYF. CDR3 bases: TGTGCCAGCAGCTTGGGCACTACCTACGAGCAGTACTTC. The full variable domain, its missing parts supplied by reference TRBV5-6 and TRBJ2-7, is DAGVTQSPTHLIKTRGQQVTLRCSPKSGHDTVSWYQQALGQGPQFIFQYYEEEERQRGNFPDRFSGHQFPNYSSELNVNALLLGDSALYLCASSLGTTYEQYFGPGTRLTVT.